This T cell receptor beta chain was sequenced in a study of cytomegalovirus exposure and HLA in healthy donors. V lost 3 bases and J 0 bases, leaving 14 bases between the germline ends. CDR3 length: 16 amino acids. Germline V gene sequence: CDR1 LNHDA, CDR2 SQIVND (reference sequence). Details on this clone: Antigen: not known.

The assay was immunoSEQ multiplex PCR, and TCRdb's table has in-frame clones only and misses some. Of roughly 120,000 clones listed, less than 90% are singletons. Findings and limits, study-wide: Cytomegalovirus association was listed for approximately 160 TCR beta chains. It was reportedly the case that the classifier diagnosed cytomegalovirus status with high specificity and sensitivity.

The chain carries TRBV19 and TRBJ2-5, with D hard to call. The source material was PBMCs. This sequence was found in a man aged 18 to 29 in good health and CMV-seropositive. CDR3 protein: CASSMWYGDDQETQYF. The CDR3 nucleotides are TGTGCCAGTAGTATGTGGTACGGAGACGACCAAGAGACCCAGTACTTC.